This T cell receptor (beta chain) derives from a study of T cell changes during pregnancy in multiple sclerosis (dated by TCRdb to between 2017 and 2020). For context, the study as a whole: Changes in the T cell repertoire over the course of pregnancy were examined in this study in women with multiple sclerosis.

V and J lose 8 bases and 8 bases, and a span of 15 bases separates them. The cysteine opens and the phenylalanine closes a CDR3 of 12 amino acids. Solely the CDR3 DNA is kept, with 36 bases framed from the first base. Looking up the germline V gene yields CDR1 KGHSH and CDR2 LQKENI. In the case of this clone: Its antigen remains unidentified. No quality values exist for individual bases; no much larger clone is one base distant.

The method was the immunoSEQ multiplex PCR assay. Held by TCRdb, this immuneACCESS table contains in-frame sequences only and omits some clones. Under half of the omission traces to an unresolved V gene where checked; the cause of the rest is unknown. The sample contains around 40,000 clones, 91% of them found a single time. The leading ten clones occupy roughly 0.75% of the sample. This receptor was obtained from a female donor with multiple sclerosis, enrolled in a pregnancy study. The chain is assembled from TRBV18 and TRBJ1-2; the D region possibly corresponds to TRBD1 (5 bases align). The sequenced sample was CD4+ T cells from peripheral blood mononuclear cells, obtained before pregnancy. Here the CDR3 is given as CASADTSAGYTF. The DNA sequence is given as TGTGCCAGCGCGGACACATCGGCCGGCTACACCTTC.